This T cell receptor beta chain was profiled in a study of control samples from healthy donors and cancer patients. Libraries were prepared by immunoSEQ multiplex PCR; TCRdb keeps only in-frame clonotypes and omits some of them. The data hold more than 75,000 clones, with over 60% observed a single time. The source of this sequence is a woman in her twenties or thirties in good health. The sample was blood.

CDR3: CASSLQSNTEAFF. The DNA of the CDR3 is TGTGCCAGCAGCCTTCAATCGAACACTGAAGCTTTCTTT. This chain uses TRBV14 with TRBJ1-1; no firm D call. There are 13 residues in the CDR3. V shed 4 bases and J shed 1 base, with 7 bases lying between them. The germline V gene encodes CDR1 SGHDN and CDR2 FVKESK.